The present T cell receptor beta chain was sequenced within a study of T cells in Graves' hyperthyroidism and ophthalmopathy (dated by TCRdb to the late 2010s). At the level of the whole study: Peripheral blood was collected at initial diagnosis, before any treatment. To identify TCR V-J signatures that set the groups apart, the researchers used a discovery cohort of 100 patients, made up of 40 to 45 with Graves' ophthalmopathy and some 55 with stable Graves' hyperthyroidism. Thyroid tissue and blood T-cell repertoires from six Graves' hyperthyroidism patients were also compared in the study. Once sampling was done, hyperthyroidism patients were given methimazole at a starting dose of 30 mg daily, whereas ophthalmopathy patients were given high-dose intravenous methylprednisolone. Prospective prediction of ophthalmopathy was tested in an independent validation cohort consisting of about 19 hyperthyroidism patients and 15 to 17 patients who later progressed to ophthalmopathy. TCR Vbeta CDR3 sequencing of 140 or so peripheral blood samples (43 ophthalmopathy, 75 or so hyperthyroidism and around 17 progressor patients) is reported in the paper. The 95 to 100 discovery patients were randomly split 7:3 into training and test sets.

Results and caveats for the whole study, not just this receptor: In validation, the model predicted progression to ophthalmopathy a median of approximately 6.3 months before onset, with approximately 70% sensitivity and nearly 75% specificity. No statistical method was used to set the sample size in advance, and investigators knew the group allocation. In cross-validation, a model built on a 13 V-J signature told ophthalmopathy apart from stable hyperthyroidism with roughly 87% sensitivity and about 81% specificity, and in testing the same model reached 80%/75%. Most expanded thyroid clonotypes (frequency above 0.001) were also detected in blood, a finding suggesting that blood repertoires may reflect thyroid immune responses.

The TCR beta CDR3 regions were amplified from RNA transcripts. A first-round RT-PCR of the TCR CDR3 used the HTBI primer set with the Qiagen OneStep RT-PCR kit. The libraries were constructed in a second round of multiplex PCR and then size-selected and purified. Libraries were sequenced paired-end with 100 bp reads on an Illumina HiSeq2000. Under the source paper's analysis protocol: SOAPnuke was used to process the raw data, removing reads that contained adapters or uncalled bases, had a mean Phred below 15, or lacked an exact match to the constant primer or identifier. High-quality paired reads were merged using COPE v1.2.5, and each unique nucleotide sequence was defined as a clonotype. MiTCR v1.1 was used to align clonotypes to the IMGT TRBV, TRBD and TRBJ reference segments. The analysis was restricted to V-J combinations with a frequency above 0.0001, which together covered 99% to 99.2% of the repertoires. The TCS score was defined as the ratio of F50 (clonal expansion) to E x V (chaos), calculated using BLOSUM62-based TCRdist between CDR3 peptides within each V-J. Welch's t-statistics and random forest reduced 514 V-J features to roughly 13, which were used in a naive Bayes classifier (R e1071). TCRdb itself trimmed the public reads at Q25 with fastp, ran MiXCR and retained productive beta chains. Merged by CDR3 protein, the rows form single entries marked with the most common genes and DNA. The V and J calls, along with clone size, are taken from TCRdb and not from the paper's own processing. A total of more than 450,000 distinct CDR3 sequences appear in this sample, 14% of them only once. The ten most abundant clones make up more than 11% of the sample.

Measured from the cysteine to the phenylalanine, the CDR3 is 14 residues long. Just CDR3 DNA is preserved here, 42 bases in frame from base 1. CDR1 and CDR2 are read off the germline V gene as MNHNS and SASEGT. The junction carries 18 bases between V and J, which are trimmed by 6 bases and 6 bases respectively. Worth noting for this clonotype: This clone's antigen is unknown. There are no base qualities to consult, and no much larger clone falls within one base.

A patient counted as having stable Graves' hyperthyroidism if no progression to ophthalmopathy occurred over 18 months of follow-up. The hyperthyroidism patients were between 18 and 65 years old and newly diagnosed, with a disease duration of less than 2 months. Exclusion was applied to patients with uncontrolled infections, other autoimmune diseases, pregnancy or lactation. Diagnoses were established on the basis of clinical symptoms, serum thyroxine and TRAb, thyroid ultrasound, and orbital computed tomography. PBMCs were isolated from about 10 ml of fresh peripheral blood by Ficoll-Paque density gradient centrifugation. Trizol reagent was used to extract total RNA, and RNA quality was then checked on an Agilent 2100 Bioanalyzer.

This receptor was obtained from a woman between 40 and 55 years old with Graves' hyperthyroidism. Sequencing was done on a sample of blood. The chain was built from TRBV6-1 and TRBJ2-7; the D gene is perhaps TRBD2, from 7 matching bases. The CDR3 has the sequence CASRRGDGGSEQYF. The nucleotides are TGTGCCAGCAGGAGGGGGGACGGGGGGTCCGAGCAGTACTTC.